The 18 T cell receptor beta chains listed next were all sequenced from one sample in a study of blood T cells in healthy people across ages. Sample-barcoded 5' priming and a J-beta primer mix drove a second PCR of roughly 6 to 12 cycles. In TCRdb, the 5' RACE reads were re-called with MiXCR into one record per CDR3 protein. Here the sample spans roughly 730,000 distinct CDR3 sequences, around 50% being singletons. Sequencing was performed on blood. Receptors originate from a middle-aged man in good health.

This chain joins TRBV10-3 and TRBJ2-3; no clear D. The CDR3 is made up of 17 amino acids. V lost 2 bases and J 0 bases, leaving 15 bases between the germline ends. The germline gives CDR1 ENHRY, CDR2 SYGVKD. For the CDR3, the DNA is TGTGCCATCAGTGAGACGGCCGTCCCTGCTAGCACAGATACGCAGTATTTT. It yields the protein CAISETAVPASTDTQYF.

The rearrangement uses TRBV25-1 and TRBJ2-1; unclear D gene. The CDR3 is 15 amino acids. CDR1 and CDR2 from the germline V gene are MGHDK and SYGVNS. Trimming pared 4 bases from V and 1 base from J, leaving 11 bases between. In DNA, the CDR3 is TGTGCCAGCAGTGGAGATTTCGGGTCCTACAATGAGCAGTTCTTC. This translates into CASSGDFGSYNEQFF.

This clonotype was seen more than once but under ten times. The V gene is TRBV30, the J gene TRBJ2-3; unclear D gene. Per germline, CDR1 GTSNPN and CDR2 SVGIG (reference sequence). The CDR3 runs 13 residues. Trimming pared 2 bases from V and 6 bases from J, leaving 12 bases between. The chain's CDR3 is CAWSLGQLDTQYF. The CDR3 nucleotides are TGTGCCTGGAGTTTAGGGCAACTGGATACGCAGTATTTT.

The V call is TRBV20-1, the J call TRBJ2-1, with a possible D match to TRBD2 (6 bases). The ends were cut back, 1 base at V and 0 bases at J, with 7 bases in the middle. Germline CDR1 is DFQATT and CDR2 is SNEGSKA (reference sequence). CDR3 length: 14 residues. The CDR3 reads CSARGLVSYNEQFF. The DNA of the CDR3 is TGCAGTGCTAGAGGACTAGTCTCCTACAATGAGCAGTTCTTC.

This rearrangement joins TRBV29-1 to TRBJ2-3; 11 bases fit TRBD1. Trimming at V came to 3 bases and at J to 4 bases, leaving 0 bases not matched to a gene. This CDR3 has 13 amino acids. Looked up from germline, CDR1 is SQVTM and CDR2 is ANQGSEA. CDR3 region: CSVEGQGADTQYF. CDR3 DNA sequence: TGCAGCGTTGAGGGACAGGGGGCAGATACGCAGTATTTT.

The gene calls are TRBV5-1 and TRBJ1-1, with no clear D. Germline V CDR1 and CDR2: SGHRS, YFSETQ. Trimming pared 4 bases from V and 4 bases from J, leaving 23 bases between. CDR3 size: 17 residues. The CDR3 bases are TGCGCCAGCAGCATGGCTAGGGAGCTAGTCAATCGCACTGAAGCTTTCTTT. This codes for CASSMARELVNRTEAFF.

Here the CDR3 reads CSVERPGGWSTEAFF. For the CDR3, the DNA is TGCAGCGTTGAAAGGCCAGGGGGTTGGAGCACTGAAGCTTTCTTT. The V and J genes are TRBV29-1 and TRBJ1-1; 7 bases agree with TRBD1. CDR1 SQVTM and CDR2 ANQGSEA come from the germline V gene. This CDR3 is built from 15 residues. V dropped 2 bases and J dropped 4; count of bases not matched to a gene: 10.

The V call is TRBV11-2, the J call TRBJ2-5; unclear D gene. The CDR3 loop spans 14 amino acids. Trimming left V 2 bases short and J 5 bases short, with 12 bases between. CDR1 and CDR2 from the germline V gene are SGHAT and FQNNGV. The DNA for the CDR3 is TGTGCCAGCAGCTTATGGTTTGGGCGGGAGACCCAGTACTTC. Translation gives CASSLWFGRETQYF.

The chain uses TRBV5-5 and TRBJ2-1; 10 positions agree with TRBD2. Germline V gene data show CDR1 as SGHKS and CDR2 as YYEKEE (reference sequence). The CDR3 contains 16 residues. The V and J ends lost 2 bases and 6 bases, in that order; junction bases with no gene match: 8. DNA for the CDR3: TGTGCCAGCAGCTTCTTCGGACTAGCGGTCGGCAATGAGCAGTTCTTC. Translated, it gives CASSFFGLAVGNEQFF.

This clonotype showed up just a few times. This sequence joins TRBV27 and TRBJ2-5, with D perhaps matching TRBD1 or TRBD2 (5 bases each). V lost 5 bases, J lost 5 bases, and 18 bases lay in between. CDR1 is MNHEY and CDR2 is SMNVEV in the germline V gene (reference sequence). The CDR3 has 15 amino acids. The CDR3 sequence is CASSKTGTRGETQYF. Written as DNA, the CDR3 is TGTGCCAGCAGTAAGACCGGGACCCGTGGGGAGACCCAGTACTTC.

The sample holds a few counts of this clonotype. The V and J genes are TRBV20-1 and TRBJ2-7; D unresolved. Germline CDR1 DFQATT, CDR2 SNEGSKA (reference sequence). Trimming left V 4 bases short and J 6 bases short, with 16 bases between. CDR3 length: 13 residues. For the CDR3, the DNA is TGCAGTGCTAATATCGTGGTATCGGGCGAGCAGTACTTC. Translation gives CSANIVVSGEQYF.

V usage is TRBV24-1 and J usage is TRBJ2-7; 7 nucleotides align to TRBD1. TRBJ2-5 explains the end of the DNA better; the J call may be wrong. The CDR3 spans 15 residues. Germline CDR1 is KGHDR and CDR2 is SFDVKD. This CDR3 reads CATSDRQGFTETQYF. The CDR3 region has the DNA TGTGCCACCAGTGACAGACAGGGTTTTACAGAGACCCAGTACTTC.

V gene TRBV7-2 combines with J gene TRBJ2-7, with D unresolved. This CDR3 has 12 residues. Trimming stripped 5 bases from V and 7 bases from J, with 12 bases between. The germline gives CDR1 SGHTA, CDR2 FQGNSA. This chain's CDR3 is CASSLLDIEQYF. In DNA, the CDR3 is TGTGCCAGCAGCCTCCTGGATATTGAGCAGTACTTC.

The chain is built from TRBV29-1 and TRBJ2-3, with 7 bases that match TRBD1. The V segment lost 7 bases and the J segment 2 bases; nucleotides outside the gene matches: 6. CDR1 is SQVTM and CDR2 is ANQGSEA in the germline V gene. The CDR3 loop spans 13 amino acids. CDR3 residues: CSGGQVHTDTQYF. The CDR3 nucleotides read TGCAGCGGCGGACAGGTCCACACAGATACGCAGTATTTT.

Ten or more counts support this clonotype. The chain joins TRBV28 to TRBJ2-7; tentatively, D is TRBD1 or TRBD2 (6 bases each). This CDR3 contains 13 residues. Germline V gene data show CDR1 as MDHEN and CDR2 as SYDVKM. Trimming took 6 bases from V and 4 from J, leaving 13 bases between them. DNA of the CDR3: TGTGCCAGCAGGGGGGGCGGGTTTTACGAGCAGTACTTC. It translates to CASRGGGFYEQYF.

The chain couples TRBV5-5 to TRBJ1-5; TRBD1 might be the D (5 bases). The germline V gene has CDR1 SGHKS and CDR2 YYEKEE (reference sequence). The CDR3 spans 14 residues. The V gene lost 3 bases and the J gene lost 5 bases, with 12 bases spanning the gap. The CDR3 region is CASSWNRWDQPQHF. The DNA of the CDR3 is TGTGCCAGCAGCTGGAACAGGTGGGATCAGCCCCAGCATTTT.

This clonotype was seen more than once but under ten times. The rearrangement links TRBV12-3 or TRBV12-4 to TRBJ2-7, with TRBD1 matching over 9 bases. The CDR3 length is 16 residues. V was pared by 1 base and J by 3 bases, with 7 bases of the junction left unmatched. The CDR3 DNA is TGTGCCAGCAGTTTAGGTCGTCGACAGGGGGGCTACGAGCAGTACTTC. Translation: CASSLGRRQGGYEQYF.

This clonotype was picked up a small number of times. This sequence joins TRBV7-2 and TRBJ2-1; D gene ambiguous. Germline assignment: CDR1 SGHTA and CDR2 FQGNSA. Trimming took off 4 bases at V and 0 bases at J, with 7 bases between the two ends. The CDR3 is made up of 14 amino acids. DNA of the CDR3: TGTGCCAGCAGCTCACAGAGCTCCTACAATGAGCAGTTCTTC. This gives the protein CASSSQSSYNEQFF.